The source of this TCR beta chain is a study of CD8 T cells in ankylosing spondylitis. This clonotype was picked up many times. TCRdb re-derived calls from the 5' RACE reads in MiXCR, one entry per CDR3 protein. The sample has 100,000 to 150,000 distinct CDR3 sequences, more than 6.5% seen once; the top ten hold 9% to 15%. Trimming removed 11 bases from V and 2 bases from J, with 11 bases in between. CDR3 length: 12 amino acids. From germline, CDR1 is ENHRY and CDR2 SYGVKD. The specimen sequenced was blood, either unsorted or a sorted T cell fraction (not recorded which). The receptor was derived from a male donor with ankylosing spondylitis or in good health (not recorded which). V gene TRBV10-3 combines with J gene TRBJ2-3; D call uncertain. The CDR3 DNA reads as TGTGCCGTTGAGGACGCCACAGATACGCAGTATTTT. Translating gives CAVEDATDTQYF.